Included here is one TCR beta chain sequence, with context. The sample comes from a study of blood T cell repertoires in COVID-19. The wider study: Samples came from the United States, Italy and Spain, spanning acute and convalescent COVID-19. Nucleic acid was either cDNA or gDNA, and it came from T cells, B-cell-depleted T cells, or PBMCs.

The authors' processing: Using reference gene primer amplification, nucleated cell counts were estimated. Sequencing was performed with immunoSEQ multiplex PCR; in TCRdb, only in-frame clones are kept and a portion is missing. The DNA was the basis for D and trimming; V, J and clone size are from that table. The data hold approximately 430,000 clones, with more than 80% observed a single time. The CDR3 has 14 residues. Unmatched junction bases numbered 3, after V lost 4 bases and J lost 0 bases. CDR1 is SNHLY, CDR2 FYNNEI, per germline. The sample was peripheral blood. The V and J genes are TRBV2 and TRBJ2-7; the match to TRBD2 covers 7 bases. This TCR was sampled from a woman in her twenties or thirties with active or convalescent COVID-19. The CDR3 protein is CASSATSVSYEQYF. The CDR3 DNA reads TGTGCCAGCAGTGCTACTAGCGTCTCCTACGAGCAGTACTTC. Full variable domain (rest looked up from reference TRBV2 and TRBJ2-7): EPEVTQTPSHQVTQMGQEVILRCVPISNHLYFYWYRQILGQKVEFLVSFYNNEISEKSEIFDDQFSVERPDGSNFTLKIRSTKLEDSAMYFCASSATSVSYEQYFGPGTRLTVT.